These 12 T cell receptor beta chains originate from one sample sequenced in a study of blood T cell repertoires in COVID-19. Here immunoSEQ multiplex PCR was the method, and the copy in TCRdb shows in-frame clones only, minus some. The sample contains fewer than 350,000 clones, 85% of which appear only once. Sequenced material: PBMCs or T cells enriched from blood (not recorded which). The source of these receptors is a woman aged 25 to 39 who had been exposed to COVID-19.

The genes are TRBV2 and TRBJ2-1, with no clear D. Trimming cost V 4 bases and J 0 bases, with 10 bases left between them. The CDR3 is made up of 15 amino acids. CDR1 SNHLY and CDR2 FYNNEI come from the germline V gene. The CDR3 sequence: CASSGSYGSYNEQFF. The CDR3, as DNA: TGTGCCAGCAGTGGGTCCTACGGCTCCTACAATGAGCAGTTCTTC.

The V gene is TRBV29-1, the J gene TRBJ2-3; D unresolved. Trimming removed 5 bases from V and 2 bases from J, with 11 bases in between. CDR1 is SQVTM, CDR2 ANQGSEA, per germline. The CDR3 consists of 13 residues. The CDR3 DNA reads as TGCAGCGTTCTAGGCTCTTTCACAGATACGCAGTATTTT. As protein: CSVLGSFTDTQYF.

Here the CDR3 DNA reads TGTGCCAGCAGTGCCCAGGGACAGCATAATTCACCCCTCCACTTT. This gives the protein CASSAQGQHNSPLHF. The genes are TRBV2 and TRBJ1-6; TRBD1 matches at 7 bases. The CDR3 length is 15 residues. V was pared by 4 bases and J by 5 bases, with 5 bases of the junction left unmatched. CDR1 SNHLY and CDR2 FYNNEI come from the germline V gene.

This rearrangement joins TRBV9 to TRBJ2-1, with TRBD2 identical over 9 bases. With 0 bases clipped from V and 8 bases from J, the junction kept 3 bases outside the gene matches. CDR1 and CDR2 from the germline V gene are SGDLS and YYNGEE. The CDR3 length is 14 residues. DNA of the CDR3: TGTGCCAGCAGCGTAGAGGTAGCGGGGGATGAGCAGTTCTTC. Protein sequence: CASSVEVAGDEQFF.

J is TRBJ1-6 and V is TRBV7-2, with D maybe TRBD1 (6 bases). Looked up from germline, CDR1 is SGHTA and CDR2 is FQGNSA. This CDR3 contains 15 residues. The V end was cut by 1 base, the J end by 11 bases, with 15 bases between. For the CDR3, the DNA is TGTGCCAGCAGCTTAGGTCACAGGGCGGTTCCACCCCTCCACTTT. Amino acid sequence: CASSLGHRAVPPLHF. The full variable domain, with the rest looked up from reference TRBV7-2 and TRBJ1-6, is GAGVSQSPSNKVTEKGKDVELRCDPISGHTALYWYRQSLGQGLEFLIYFQGNSAPDKSGLPSDRFSAERTGGSVSTLTIQRTQQEDSAVYLCASSLGHRAVPPLHFGNGTRLTVT.

The chain is built from TRBV2 and TRBJ1-1, with a tentative D call TRBD1 (6 bases). The CDR3 totals 13 residues. V gave up 6 bases and J gave up 7 bases, with 15 bases separating them. Germline V gene lookup returns CDR1 SNHLY and CDR2 FYNNEI. Here the CDR3 reads CASSVGTTGEAFF. The DNA for the CDR3 is TGTGCCAGCAGCGTAGGGACAACGGGTGAAGCTTTCTTT.

In nucleotides, the CDR3 is TGTGCCACCAGGGGGACAGGGGGCAATTCACCCCTCCACTTT. Protein: CATRGTGGNSPLHF. This rearrangement joins TRBV24-1 to TRBJ1-6; TRBD1 matches at 12 bases. The CDR3 has 14 residues. Per germline, CDR1 KGHDR and CDR2 SFDVKD. Losses at the gene ends were 7 bases for V and 7 bases for J; bases not matched to a gene: 1.

CDR3 in DNA: TGTGCCAGCAGCTCACAACGGGGGACGCGTCGGCACGGCAATCAGCCCCAGCATTTT. The encoded protein is CASSSQRGTRRHGNQPQHF. This sequence joins TRBV28 and TRBJ1-5, with a weak D call TRBD1 (5 bases). Germline CDR1 and CDR2: MDHEN and SYDVKM. Trimming left V 6 bases short and J 2 bases short, with 26 bases between. The CDR3 is made up of 19 amino acids.

The rearrangement links TRBV7-9 to TRBJ2-1; 10 bases fit TRBD2. V dropped 3 bases and J dropped 7; count of bases not matched to a gene: 6. The germline V gene has CDR1 SEHNR and CDR2 FQNEAQ (reference sequence). The length of the CDR3 is 15 residues. CDR3: CASSFFSGRKNEQFF. DNA of the CDR3: TGTGCCAGCAGCTTCTTTAGCGGGAGGAAGAATGAGCAGTTCTTC.

CDR3 coding DNA: TGTGCCAGTAGTTGCGATAGAGGGGGCCACCGATGTCAGCCCCAGCATTTT. This encodes CASSCDRGGHRCQPQHF. The rearrangement uses TRBV19 and TRBJ1-5, with 7 bases that match TRBD1. Germline values: CDR1 LNHDA, CDR2 SQIVND (reference sequence). There are 17 residues in the CDR3. Trimming at V came to 5 bases and at J to 6 bases, leaving 16 bases not matched to a gene.

The V and J genes are TRBV3-1 (or the pseudogene TRBV3-2) and TRBJ2-5; 12 bases are shared with TRBD2. Trimming took 1 base from V and 1 from J; bases not matched to a gene: 7. The CDR3 has 18 amino acids. Looked up from germline, CDR1 is LGHDT and CDR2 is YNNKEL (reference sequence). The CDR3 DNA reads TGTGCCAGCAGCCAAGTACTAGCGGGGGGCCAGGGCCAAGAGACCCAGTACTTC. Its translation is CASSQVLAGGQGQETQYF.

The chain has TRBV10-2 and TRBJ2-1; a weak D match, TRBD2 (7 bases). From germline, CDR1 is WSHSY and CDR2 SAAADI. V lost 8 bases to trimming and J lost 2 bases, with 16 bases between them. The CDR3 totals 15 residues. This CDR3 reads CASGLPGGPYNEQFF. In nucleotides, the CDR3 is TGCGCCAGCGGGTTGCCCGGGGGGCCCTACAATGAGCAGTTCTTC.